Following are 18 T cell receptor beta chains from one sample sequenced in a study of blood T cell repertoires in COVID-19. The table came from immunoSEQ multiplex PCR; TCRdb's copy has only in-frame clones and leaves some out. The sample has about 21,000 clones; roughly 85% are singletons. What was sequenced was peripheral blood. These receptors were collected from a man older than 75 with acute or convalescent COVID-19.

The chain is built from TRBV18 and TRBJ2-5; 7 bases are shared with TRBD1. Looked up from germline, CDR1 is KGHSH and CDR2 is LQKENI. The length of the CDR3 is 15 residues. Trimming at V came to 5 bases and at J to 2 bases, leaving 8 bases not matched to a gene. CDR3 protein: CASSLNRGPQETQYF. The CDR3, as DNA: TGTGCCAGCTCATTAAACAGGGGTCCACAAGAGACCCAGTACTTC. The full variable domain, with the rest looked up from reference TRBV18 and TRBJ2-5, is NAGVMQNPRHLVRRRGQEARLRCSPMKGHSHVYWYRQLPEEGLKFMVYLQKENIIDESGMPKERFSAEFPKEGPSILRIQQVVRGDSAAYFCASSLNRGPQETQYFGPGTRLLVL.

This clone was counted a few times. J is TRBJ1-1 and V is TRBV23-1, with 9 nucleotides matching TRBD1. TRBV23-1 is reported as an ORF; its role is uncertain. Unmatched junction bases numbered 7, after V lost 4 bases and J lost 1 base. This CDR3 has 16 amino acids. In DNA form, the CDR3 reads TGCGCCAGCAGTCGCCCAGAGGACAGGGGGAACACTGAAGCTTTCTTT. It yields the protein CASSRPEDRGNTEAFF.

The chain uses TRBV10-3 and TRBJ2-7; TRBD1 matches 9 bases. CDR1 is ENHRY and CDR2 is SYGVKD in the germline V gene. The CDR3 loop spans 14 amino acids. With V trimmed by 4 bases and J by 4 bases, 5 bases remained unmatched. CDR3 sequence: CAISGGQGQYEQYF. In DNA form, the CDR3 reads TGTGCCATCAGTGGGGGACAGGGTCAATACGAGCAGTACTTC.

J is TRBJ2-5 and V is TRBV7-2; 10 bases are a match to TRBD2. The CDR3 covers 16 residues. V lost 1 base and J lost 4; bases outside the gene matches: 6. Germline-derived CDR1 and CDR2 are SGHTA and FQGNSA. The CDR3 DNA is TGTGCCAGCAGCTTAGGGTGGGGACTAGCGTTAGAGACCCAGTACTTC. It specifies CASSLGWGLALETQYF.

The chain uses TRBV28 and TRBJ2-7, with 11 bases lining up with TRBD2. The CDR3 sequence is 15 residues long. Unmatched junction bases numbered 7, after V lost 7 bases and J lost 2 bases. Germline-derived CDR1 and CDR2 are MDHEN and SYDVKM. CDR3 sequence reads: CASNPASGGTYEQYF. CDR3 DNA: TGTGCCAGCAACCCTGCTAGCGGGGGGACCTACGAGCAGTACTTC.

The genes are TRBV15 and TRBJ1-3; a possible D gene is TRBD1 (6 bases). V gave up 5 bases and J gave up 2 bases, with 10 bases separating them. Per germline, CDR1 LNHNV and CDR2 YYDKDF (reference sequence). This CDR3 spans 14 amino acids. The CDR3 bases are TGTGCCACCAGCCGTCAGGGGCCTGGAAACACCATATATTTT. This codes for CATSRQGPGNTIYF.

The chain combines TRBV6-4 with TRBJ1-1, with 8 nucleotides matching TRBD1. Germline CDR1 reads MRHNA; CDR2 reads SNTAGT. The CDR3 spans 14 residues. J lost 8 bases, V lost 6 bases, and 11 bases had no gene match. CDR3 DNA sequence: TGTGCCAGCAGAAACACGGACAGGGTCGGCGAAGCTTTCTTT. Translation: CASRNTDRVGEAFF.

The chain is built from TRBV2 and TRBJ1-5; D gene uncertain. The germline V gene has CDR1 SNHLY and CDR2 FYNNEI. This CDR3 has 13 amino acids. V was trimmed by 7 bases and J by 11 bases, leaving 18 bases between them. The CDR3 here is CASTQNREVSQHF. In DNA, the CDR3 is TGTGCCAGCACCCAAAACCGGGAGGTGTCCCAGCATTTT.

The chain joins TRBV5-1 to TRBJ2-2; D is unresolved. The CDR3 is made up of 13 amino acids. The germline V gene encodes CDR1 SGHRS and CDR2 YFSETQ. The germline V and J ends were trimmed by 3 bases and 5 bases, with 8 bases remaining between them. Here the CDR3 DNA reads TGCGCCAGCAGCTATGACTGGACCGGGGAGCTGTTTTTT. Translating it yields CASSYDWTGELFF.

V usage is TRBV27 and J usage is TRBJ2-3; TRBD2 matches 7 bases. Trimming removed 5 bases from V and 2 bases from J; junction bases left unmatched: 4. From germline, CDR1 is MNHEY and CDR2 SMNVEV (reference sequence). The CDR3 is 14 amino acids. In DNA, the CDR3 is TGTGCCAGCAGTATGGGGGGGATCACAGATACGCAGTATTTT. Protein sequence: CASSMGGITDTQYF.

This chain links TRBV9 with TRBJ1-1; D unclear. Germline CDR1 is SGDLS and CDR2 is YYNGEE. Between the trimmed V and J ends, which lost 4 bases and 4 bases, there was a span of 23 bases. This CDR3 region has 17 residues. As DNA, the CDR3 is TGTGCCAGCAGCCCTCATAGGAGGGCCCTGGGGATCACTGAAGCTTTCTTT. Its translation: CASSPHRRALGITEAFF.

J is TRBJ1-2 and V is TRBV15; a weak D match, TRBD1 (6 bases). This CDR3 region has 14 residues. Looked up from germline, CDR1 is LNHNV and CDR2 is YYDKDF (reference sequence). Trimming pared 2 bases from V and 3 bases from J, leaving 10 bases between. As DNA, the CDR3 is TGTGCCACCAGCAGAAACAAGGGGGACTATGGCTACACCTTC. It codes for CATSRNKGDYGYTF.

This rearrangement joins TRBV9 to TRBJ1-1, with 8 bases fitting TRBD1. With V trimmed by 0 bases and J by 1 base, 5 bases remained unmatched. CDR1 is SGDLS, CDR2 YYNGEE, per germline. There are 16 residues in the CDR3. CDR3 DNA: TGTGCCAGCAGCGTAGTACCCGGGACAGGGAACACTGAAGCTTTCTTT. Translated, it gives CASSVVPGTGNTEAFF.

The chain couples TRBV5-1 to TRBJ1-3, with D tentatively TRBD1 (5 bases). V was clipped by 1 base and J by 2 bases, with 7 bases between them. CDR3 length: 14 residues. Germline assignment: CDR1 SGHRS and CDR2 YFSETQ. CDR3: CASSLRGPGNTIYF. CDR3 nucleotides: TGCGCCAGCAGCTTGAGGGGTCCTGGAAACACCATATATTTT.

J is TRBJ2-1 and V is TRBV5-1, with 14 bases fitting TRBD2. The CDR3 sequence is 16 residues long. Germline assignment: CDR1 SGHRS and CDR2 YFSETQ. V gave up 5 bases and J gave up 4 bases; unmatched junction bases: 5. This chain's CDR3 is CASRSGLAGDYNEQFF. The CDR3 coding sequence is TGCGCCAGCAGGTCGGGACTAGCGGGGGATTACAATGAGCAGTTCTTC.

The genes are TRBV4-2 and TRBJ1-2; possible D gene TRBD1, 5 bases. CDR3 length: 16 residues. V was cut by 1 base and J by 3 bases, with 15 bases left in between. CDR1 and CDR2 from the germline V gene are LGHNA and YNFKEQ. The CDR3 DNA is TGTGCCAGCAGCCAAGGGGGGGGGAGCCGGTACTATGGCTACACCTTC. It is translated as CASSQGGGSRYYGYTF.

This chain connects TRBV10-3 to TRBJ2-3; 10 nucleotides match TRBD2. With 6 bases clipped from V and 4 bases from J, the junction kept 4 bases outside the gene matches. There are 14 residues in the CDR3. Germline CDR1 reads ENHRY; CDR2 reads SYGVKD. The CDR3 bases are TGTGCCATCAGCCAAGCGGGGGGGTCAGATACGCAGTATTTT. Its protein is CAISQAGGSDTQYF.

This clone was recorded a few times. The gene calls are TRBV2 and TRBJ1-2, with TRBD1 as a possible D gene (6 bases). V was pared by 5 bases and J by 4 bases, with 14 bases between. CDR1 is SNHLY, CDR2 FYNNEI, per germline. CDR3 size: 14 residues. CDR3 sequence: CASSLGQPPYGYTF. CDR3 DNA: TGTGCCAGCAGTTTAGGACAGCCCCCCTATGGCTACACCTTC.